One and the same sample provided the 24 T cell receptor beta chains below, sequenced in a study of blood T cell repertoires in COVID-19. Data came from immunoSEQ multiplex PCR; TCRdb stores just in-frame clones and leaves some out. Of tens of thousands of clones in the sample, around 88% were seen once. The sequenced material came from peripheral blood. The source is a woman of 80 years or more with active or convalescent COVID-19.

This clone was seen once. The chain carries TRBV11-3 and TRBJ1-2; 7 nucleotides align to TRBD1. From germline, CDR1 is SGHNT and CDR2 YENEEA. The CDR3 has 14 amino acids. V was pared by 3 bases and J by 4 bases, with 5 bases of the junction left unmatched. The CDR3 DNA reads as TGTGCCAGCAGCTTCGAAGGGGGCGGCTATGGCTACACCTTC. Its protein product is CASSFEGGGYGYTF.

The chain recombines TRBV5-4 with TRBJ1-1; D unclear. The CDR3 loop spans 15 amino acids. Germline-derived CDR1 and CDR2 are SGHNT and YYREEE (reference sequence). V was cut by 0 bases and J by 1 base, with 10 bases left in between. CDR3 coding DNA: TGTGCCAGCAGCTTGGGTTCGCAGGCGAACACTGAAGCTTTCTTT. Protein product: CASSLGSQANTEAFF. Complete variable domain (other parts from reference TRBV5-4 and TRBJ1-1): ETGVTQSPTHLIKTRGQQVTLRCSSQSGHNTVSWYQQALGQGPQFIFQYYREEENGRGNFPPRFSGLQFPNYSSELNVNALELDDSALYLCASSLGSQANTEAFFGQGTRLTVV.

The genes are TRBV4-1 and TRBJ2-3; possible D gene TRBD2, 5 bases. CDR1 is MGHRA and CDR2 is YSYEKL in the germline V gene. CDR3 size: 15 residues. V lost 1 base and J lost 4, with 12 bases in between. This CDR3 reads CASSQVAGASDTQYF. CDR3 sequence (DNA): TGCGCCAGCAGCCAAGTGGCGGGTGCGTCAGATACGCAGTATTTT.

V and J are TRBV7-9 and TRBJ1-1; a weak D match, TRBD1 (5 bases). There are 14 residues in the CDR3. The germline CDR1 and CDR2 sequences are SEHNR and FQNEAQ (reference sequence). Trimming removed 5 bases at V and 3 bases at J, with 13 bases between. As DNA, the CDR3 is TGTGCCAGCAGCCCGGGGGGAACTGACACTGAAGCTTTCTTT. Protein sequence: CASSPGGTDTEAFF.

The genes are TRBV5-1 and TRBJ1-3; D uncertain. Germline assignment: CDR1 SGHRS and CDR2 YFSETQ. Trimming cost V 3 bases and J 3 bases, with 7 bases left between them. The CDR3 spans 13 residues. CDR3 sequence: CASSSDNGNTIYF. The CDR3, as DNA: TGCGCCAGCAGCTCAGATAATGGAAACACCATATATTTT. Full variable domain (rest looked up from reference TRBV5-1 and TRBJ1-3): KAGVTQTPRYLIKTRGQQVTLSCSPISGHRSVSWYQQTPGQGLQFLFEYFSETQRNKGNFPGRFSGRQFSNSRSEMNVSTLELGDSALYLCASSSDNGNTIYFGEGSWLTVV.

This rearrangement joins TRBV19 to TRBJ1-4, with a tentative D call TRBD1 (6 bases). V gave up 7 bases and J gave up 2 bases, with 11 bases separating them. CDR1 is LNHDA and CDR2 is SQIVND in the germline V gene (reference sequence). This CDR3 contains 14 residues. CDR3 DNA sequence: TGTGCCAGTATCCCCCAGGGGACTAATGAAAAACTGTTTTTT. Translation: CASIPQGTNEKLFF.

The rearrangement uses TRBV2 and TRBJ1-5; D gene ambiguous. The CDR3 is 15 residues long. Trimming removed 7 bases at V and 2 bases at J, with 15 bases between. The germline gives CDR1 SNHLY, CDR2 FYNNEI. This CDR3 is CASTKTKGGNQPQHF. The CDR3 DNA reads TGTGCCAGCACTAAGACTAAGGGCGGCAATCAGCCCCAGCATTTT.

The chain combines TRBV7-2 with TRBJ1-2; 8 nucleotides line up with TRBD1. CDR1 and CDR2 (germline): SGHTA, FQGNSA. The V segment lost 5 bases and the J segment 4 bases; nucleotides outside the gene matches: 6. The CDR3 sequence is 14 residues long. The CDR3 bases are TGTGCCAGCAGCGCCCAGGGGGCGAGCTATGGCTACACCTTC. Encoded protein: CASSAQGASYGYTF.

The chain combines TRBV6-1 with TRBJ2-7, with D unclear. This CDR3 spans 11 amino acids. V lost 3 bases to trimming and J lost 2 bases, with 2 bases between them. Looked up from germline, CDR1 is MNHNS and CDR2 is SASEGT. The CDR3 coding sequence is TGTGCCAGCAGTGACACCTACGAGCAGTACTTC. This sequence encodes CASSDTYEQYF.

This clone was seen a few times. V and J are TRBV7-8 and TRBJ2-5; 7 bases align to TRBD2. V lost 7 bases and J lost 1; bases outside the gene matches: 3. There are 13 residues in the CDR3. Germline lookup yields CDR1 SGHVS and CDR2 FQNEAQ. CDR3 DNA: TGTGCCAGCAATGGGGGGGGCCAAGAGACCCAGTACTTC. The encoded protein is CASNGGGQETQYF.

V is TRBV5-4 and J is TRBJ1-2; D might be TRBD1 (6 bases). Germline CDR1 SGHNT, CDR2 YYREEE (reference sequence). The V end was cut by 0 bases, the J end by 4 bases, with 22 bases between. CDR3 length: 18 residues. The CDR3 DNA is TGTGCCAGCAGCTTGGTTCAGGGGAGCCCCCTCGGCGGCTATGGCTACACCTTC. This gives the protein CASSLVQGSPLGGYGYTF.

The CDR3 sequence is CASSQGTGRRTYEQYF. The CDR3 DNA follows: TGTGCCAGCAGTCAAGGGACAGGCCGACGTACCTACGAGCAGTACTTC. The chain is built from TRBV6-1 and TRBJ2-7; 8 bases fit TRBD1. The CDR3 has 16 amino acids. Losses at the gene ends were 5 bases for V and 2 bases for J; bases not matched to a gene: 11. Looked up from germline, CDR1 is MNHNS and CDR2 is SASEGT.

The chain links TRBV9 to TRBJ2-7; a possible D gene is TRBD1 (6 bases). The V and J ends lost 0 bases and 4 bases respectively, with 11 bases between them. Germline V CDR1 and CDR2: SGDLS, YYNGEE. This CDR3 has 14 residues. The CDR3 region is CASSVGRGFYEQYF. In DNA, the CDR3 is TGTGCCAGCAGCGTAGGAAGGGGGTTTTACGAGCAGTACTTC.

The table lists this clone with a few counts. The genes are TRBV6-2 or TRBV6-3 and TRBJ1-5, with 10 nucleotides matching TRBD1. Germline V gene data show CDR1 as MNHEY and CDR2 as SVGEGT. Trimming removed 4 bases from V and 7 bases from J; junction bases left unmatched: 10. The CDR3 runs 16 residues. CDR3 in DNA: TGTGCCAGCAGTTTTTCTCTCTGGACAGGGGGGCAGCCCCAGCATTTT. It specifies CASSFSLWTGGQPQHF.

The gene calls are TRBV7-9 and TRBJ1-4, with D possibly TRBD1 on 6 matching bases. The CDR3 runs 16 residues. The germline V gene has CDR1 SEHNR and CDR2 FQNEAQ (reference sequence). The germline V and J ends were trimmed by 5 bases and 2 bases, with 15 bases remaining between them. As DNA, the CDR3 is TGTGCCAGCAGCCCAGAACAGGGCCCCACTAATGAAAAACTGTTTTTT. It encodes CASSPEQGPTNEKLFF.

The V gene is TRBV7-9, the J gene TRBJ2-7; D perhaps matches TRBD1 (5 bases). The CDR3 extends over 13 amino acids. Germline V lookup: CDR1 SEHNR, CDR2 FQNEAQ (reference sequence). V shed 0 bases and J shed 5 bases, with 8 bases lying between them. The CDR3 nucleotides read TGTGCCAGCAGCTTAGCAGGGGCGGACGAGCAGTACTTC. Its protein product is CASSLAGADEQYF.

The chain employs TRBV27 and TRBJ1-1; no definite D call. CDR1 MNHEY and CDR2 SMNVEV come from the germline V gene (reference sequence). The CDR3 sequence is 15 residues long. Trimming pared 2 bases from V and 2 bases from J, leaving 12 bases between. The CDR3 loop is CASSLLPRGNTEAFF. The CDR3 DNA reads TGTGCCAGCAGTTTACTTCCACGGGGAAACACTGAAGCTTTCTTT.

The chain uses TRBV5-4 and TRBJ1-2; TRBD1 matches at 7 bases. Germline trimming cut 2 bases from V and 4 bases from J; bases unmatched to any gene: 5. Germline V gene lookup returns CDR1 SGHNT and CDR2 YYREEE (reference sequence). The CDR3 loop spans 14 amino acids. The CDR3 sequence is CASSFYRGSYGYTF. The DNA for the CDR3 is TGTGCCAGCAGCTTCTACAGGGGATCCTATGGCTACACCTTC.

The CDR3 region is CASSTASGGAGELFF. The CDR3 region has the DNA TGTGCCAGTAGTACCGCTAGCGGGGGGGCCGGGGAGCTGTTTTTT. The rearrangement links TRBV19 to TRBJ2-2; 12 nucleotides align to TRBD2. The ends lost 4 bases at V and 6 bases at J; junction bases unmatched: 3. This CDR3 comprises 15 residues. Looked up from germline, CDR1 is LNHDA and CDR2 is SQIVND (reference sequence).

CDR3 in amino acids: CAWRGGDTGELFF. The CDR3 DNA sequence: TGTGCCTGGAGAGGGGGGGACACCGGGGAGCTGTTTTTT. The chain joins TRBV30 to TRBJ2-2; a possible D gene is TRBD2 (7 bases). The CDR3 loop spans 13 amino acids. The germline V gene encodes CDR1 GTSNPN and CDR2 SVGIG (reference sequence). The germline V and J ends were trimmed by 3 bases and 3 bases, with 8 bases remaining between them.

The V call is TRBV9, the J call TRBJ1-2, with D possibly TRBD1 on 5 matching bases. CDR1 SGDLS and CDR2 YYNGEE come from the germline V gene. V dropped 0 bases and J dropped 5 bases, with 8 bases sitting between them. There are 13 residues in the CDR3. This CDR3 reads CASSVAAGYGYTF. The CDR3 bases are TGTGCCAGCAGCGTAGCGGCAGGGTATGGCTACACCTTC. The whole variable domain, filled in from reference TRBV9 and TRBJ1-2, reads DSGVTQTPKHLITATGQRVTLRCSPRSGDLSVYWYQQSLDQGLQFLIQYYNGEERAKGNILERFSAQQFPDLHSELNLSSLELGDSALYFCASSVAAGYGYTFGSGTRLTVV.

The chain carries TRBV24-1 and TRBJ2-2, with 7 bases that match TRBD2. The CDR3 covers 13 residues. Germline V CDR1 and CDR2: KGHDR, SFDVKD. The V and J ends lost 9 bases and 6 bases, in that order; junction bases with no gene match: 6. The CDR3 is CATRGEGAGELFF. CDR3 sequence (DNA): TGTGCCACCCGGGGGGAAGGCGCCGGGGAGCTGTTTTTT.

This clone was seen a single time. This chain connects TRBV5-4 to TRBJ1-1; 9 bases line up with TRBD1. The germline CDR1 and CDR2 sequences are SGHNT and YYREEE (reference sequence). This CDR3 region has 14 residues. J gave up 4 bases and V 3 bases, and 4 bases lay outside the gene matches. This CDR3 reads CASSSQGAGTEAFF. CDR3 nucleotides: TGTGCCAGCAGCTCACAGGGGGCAGGCACTGAAGCTTTCTTT.

This chain connects TRBV5-1 to TRBJ1-2; the D gene is possibly TRBD1 (6 bases). The V and J ends lost 2 bases and 8 bases respectively, with 16 bases between them. The CDR3 length is 14 residues. The germline V gene has CDR1 SGHRS and CDR2 YFSETQ. CDR3 bases: TGCGCCAGCAGCTTCCTCGCTTCAGGGGACGGCTACACCTTC. Translating it yields CASSFLASGDGYTF.